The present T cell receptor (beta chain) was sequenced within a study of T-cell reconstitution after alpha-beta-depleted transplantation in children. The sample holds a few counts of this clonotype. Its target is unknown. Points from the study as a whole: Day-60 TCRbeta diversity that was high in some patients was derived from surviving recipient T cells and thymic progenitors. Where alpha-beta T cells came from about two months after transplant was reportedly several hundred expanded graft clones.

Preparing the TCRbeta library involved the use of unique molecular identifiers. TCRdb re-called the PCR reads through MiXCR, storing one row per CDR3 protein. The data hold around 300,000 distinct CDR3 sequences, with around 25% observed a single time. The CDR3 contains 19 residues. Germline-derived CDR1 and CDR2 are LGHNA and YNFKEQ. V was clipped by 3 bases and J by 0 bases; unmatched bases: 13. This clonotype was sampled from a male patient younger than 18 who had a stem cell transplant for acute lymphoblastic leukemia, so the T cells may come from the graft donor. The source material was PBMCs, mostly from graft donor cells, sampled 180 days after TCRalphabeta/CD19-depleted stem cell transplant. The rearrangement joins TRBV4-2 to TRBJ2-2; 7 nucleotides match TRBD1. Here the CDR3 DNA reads TGTGCCAGCAGCCACCATTACAGGGGCCTTACGGCGAACACCGGGGAGCTGTTTTTT. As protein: CASSHHYRGLTANTGELFF.